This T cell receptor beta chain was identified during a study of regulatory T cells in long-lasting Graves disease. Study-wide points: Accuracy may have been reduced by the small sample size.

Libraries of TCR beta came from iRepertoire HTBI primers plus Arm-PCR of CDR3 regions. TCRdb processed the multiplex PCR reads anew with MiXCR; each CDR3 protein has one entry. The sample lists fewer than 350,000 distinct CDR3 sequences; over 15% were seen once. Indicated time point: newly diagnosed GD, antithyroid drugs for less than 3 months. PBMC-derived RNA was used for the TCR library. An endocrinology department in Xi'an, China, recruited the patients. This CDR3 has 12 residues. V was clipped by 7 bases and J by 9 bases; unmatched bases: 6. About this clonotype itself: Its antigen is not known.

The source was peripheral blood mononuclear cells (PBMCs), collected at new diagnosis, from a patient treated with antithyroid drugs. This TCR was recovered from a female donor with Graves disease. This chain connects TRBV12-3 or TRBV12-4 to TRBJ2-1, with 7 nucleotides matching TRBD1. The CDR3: CASTRAGGEQFF. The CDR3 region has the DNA TGTGCCAGCACCCGGGCAGGGGGTGAGCAGTTCTTC.